What follows is one T cell receptor (beta chain) and its context. The data belong to a study of radiotherapy plus CTLA-4 blockade in lung cancer. Germline V lookup: CDR1 LNHDA, CDR2 SQIVND (reference sequence). The ends lost 5 bases at V and 5 bases at J; junction bases unmatched: 14. CDR3 length: 17 residues. Generated by immunoSEQ multiplex PCR, the TCRdb table keeps only in-frame clones and is missing some. The sample lists 60,000 to 70,000 clones, roughly 85% occurring once. The chain uses TRBV19 and TRBJ1-4; the match to TRBD1 covers 7 bases. The sequencing here drew on peripheral blood, taken from a patient treated with radiotherapy plus ipilimumab. The sequence was obtained from a human donor with non-small cell lung cancer who had a complete response to radiotherapy plus ipilimumab. The CDR3 reads CASSLQGTGWKNEKLFF. DNA for the CDR3: TGTGCCAGTAGTTTACAGGGGACCGGATGGAAGAATGAAAAACTGTTTTTT.